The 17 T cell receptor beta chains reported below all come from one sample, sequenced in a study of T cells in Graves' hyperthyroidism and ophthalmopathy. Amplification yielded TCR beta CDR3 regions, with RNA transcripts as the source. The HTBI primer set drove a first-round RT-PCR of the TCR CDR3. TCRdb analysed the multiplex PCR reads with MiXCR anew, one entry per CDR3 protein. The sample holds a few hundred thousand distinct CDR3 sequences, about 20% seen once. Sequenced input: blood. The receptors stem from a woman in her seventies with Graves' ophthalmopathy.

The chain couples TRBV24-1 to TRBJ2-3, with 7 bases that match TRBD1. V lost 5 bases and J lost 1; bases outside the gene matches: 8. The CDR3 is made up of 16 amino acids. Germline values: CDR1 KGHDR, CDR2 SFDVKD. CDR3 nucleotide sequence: TGTGCCACCAGTGTCAACAGGGGAATAGGCACAGATACGCAGTATTTT. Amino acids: CATSVNRGIGTDTQYF.

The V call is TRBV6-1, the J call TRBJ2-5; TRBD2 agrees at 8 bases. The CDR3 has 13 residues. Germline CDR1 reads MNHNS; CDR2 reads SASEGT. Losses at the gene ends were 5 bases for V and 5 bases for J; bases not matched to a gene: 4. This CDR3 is CASSRSGSETQYF. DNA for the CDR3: TGTGCCAGCAGTAGAAGCGGGAGTGAGACCCAGTACTTC.

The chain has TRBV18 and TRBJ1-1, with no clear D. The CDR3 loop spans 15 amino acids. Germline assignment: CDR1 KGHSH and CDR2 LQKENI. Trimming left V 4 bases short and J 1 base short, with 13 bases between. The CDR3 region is CASSLPHSKNTEAFF. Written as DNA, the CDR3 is TGTGCCAGCTCACTACCCCACAGTAAGAACACTGAAGCTTTCTTT.

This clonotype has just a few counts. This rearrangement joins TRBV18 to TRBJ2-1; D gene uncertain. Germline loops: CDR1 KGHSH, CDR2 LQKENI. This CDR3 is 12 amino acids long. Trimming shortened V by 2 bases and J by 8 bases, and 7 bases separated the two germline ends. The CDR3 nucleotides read TGTGCCAGCTCACCATACGGCGATGAGCAGTTCTTC. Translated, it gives CASSPYGDEQFF.

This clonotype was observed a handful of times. The CDR3 is CSARPGTSHNEQFF. The CDR3 region has the DNA TGCAGTGCTCGCCCCGGGACTAGCCACAATGAGCAGTTCTTC. The chain carries TRBV20-1 and TRBJ2-1; 9 bases fit TRBD2. The V gene end was trimmed by 5 bases and the J gene end by 5 bases; junction bases not matched to a gene: 7. CDR1 and CDR2 from the germline V gene are DFQATT and SNEGSKA (reference sequence). CDR3 length equals 14 residues.

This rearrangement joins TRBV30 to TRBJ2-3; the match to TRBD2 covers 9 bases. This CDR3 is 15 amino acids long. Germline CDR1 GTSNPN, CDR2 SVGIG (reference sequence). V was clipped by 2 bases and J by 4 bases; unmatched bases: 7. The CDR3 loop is CAWSLPSGRSDTQYF. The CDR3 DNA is TGTGCCTGGAGTCTACCCAGCGGGAGGTCAGATACGCAGTATTTT.

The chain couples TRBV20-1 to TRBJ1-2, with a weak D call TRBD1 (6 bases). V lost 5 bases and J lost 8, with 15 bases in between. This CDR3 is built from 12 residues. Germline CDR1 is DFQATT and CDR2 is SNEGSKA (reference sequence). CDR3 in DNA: TGCAGTGCTCTACGGGACAAGTGGGGCTACACCTTC. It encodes CSALRDKWGYTF.

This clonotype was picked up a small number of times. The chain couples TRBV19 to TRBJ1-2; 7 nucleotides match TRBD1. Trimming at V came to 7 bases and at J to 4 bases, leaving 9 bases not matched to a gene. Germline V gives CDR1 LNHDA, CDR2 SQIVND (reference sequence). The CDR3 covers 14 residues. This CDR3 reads CASTQDRASYGYTF. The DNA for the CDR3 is TGTGCCAGTACCCAAGACAGGGCCTCCTATGGCTACACCTTC.

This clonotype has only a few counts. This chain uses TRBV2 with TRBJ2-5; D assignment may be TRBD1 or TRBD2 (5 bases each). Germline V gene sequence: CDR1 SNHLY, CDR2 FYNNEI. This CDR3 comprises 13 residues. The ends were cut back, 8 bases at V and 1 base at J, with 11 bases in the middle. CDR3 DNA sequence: TGTGCCAGCCGCCGGGACGCCCAAGAGACCCAGTACTTC. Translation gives CASRRDAQETQYF.

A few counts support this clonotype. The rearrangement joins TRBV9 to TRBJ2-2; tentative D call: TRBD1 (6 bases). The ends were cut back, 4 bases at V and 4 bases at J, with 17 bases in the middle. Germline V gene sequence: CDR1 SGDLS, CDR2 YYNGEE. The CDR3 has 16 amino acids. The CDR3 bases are TGTGCCAGCAGCTTTAGGAGCGAGACAGGCACCGGGGAGCTGTTTTTT. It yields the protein CASSFRSETGTGELFF. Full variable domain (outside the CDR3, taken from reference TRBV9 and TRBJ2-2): DSGVTQTPKHLITATGQRVTLRCSPRSGDLSVYWYQQSLDQGLQFLIQYYNGEERAKGNILERFSAQQFPDLHSELNLSSLELGDSALYFCASSFRSETGTGELFFGEGSRLTVL.

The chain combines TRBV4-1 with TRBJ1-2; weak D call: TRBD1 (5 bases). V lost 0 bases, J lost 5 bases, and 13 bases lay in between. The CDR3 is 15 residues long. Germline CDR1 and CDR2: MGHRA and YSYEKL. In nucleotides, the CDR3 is TGCGCCAGCAGCCAAGATGGCGGGGGAAGGTATGGCTACACCTTC. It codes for CASSQDGGGRYGYTF.

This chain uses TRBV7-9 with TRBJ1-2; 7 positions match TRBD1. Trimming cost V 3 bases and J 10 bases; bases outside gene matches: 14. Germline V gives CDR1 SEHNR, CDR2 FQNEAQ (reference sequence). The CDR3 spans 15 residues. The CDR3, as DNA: TGTGCCAGCAGCTTGGCAGGGGGGACCTGGAGGGACTACACCTTC. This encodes CASSLAGGTWRDYTF.

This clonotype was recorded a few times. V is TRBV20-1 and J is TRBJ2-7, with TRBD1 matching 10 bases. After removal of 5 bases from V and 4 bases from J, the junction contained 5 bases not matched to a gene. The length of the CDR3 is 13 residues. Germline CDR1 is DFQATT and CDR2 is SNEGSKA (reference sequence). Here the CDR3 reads CSAGDRGTYEQYF. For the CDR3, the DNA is TGCAGTGCTGGGGACAGGGGAACGTACGAGCAGTACTTC.

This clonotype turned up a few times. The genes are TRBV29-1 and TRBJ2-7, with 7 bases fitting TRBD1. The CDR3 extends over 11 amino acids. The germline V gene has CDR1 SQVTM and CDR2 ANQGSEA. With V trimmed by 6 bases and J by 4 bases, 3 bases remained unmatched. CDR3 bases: TGCAGCGTATTGACAGGGTACGAGCAGTACTTC. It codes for CSVLTGYEQYF.

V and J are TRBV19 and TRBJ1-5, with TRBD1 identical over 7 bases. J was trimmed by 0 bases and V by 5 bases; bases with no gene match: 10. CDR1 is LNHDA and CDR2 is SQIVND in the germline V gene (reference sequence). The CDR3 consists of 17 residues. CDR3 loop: CASSPSGQIYSNQPQHF. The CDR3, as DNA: TGTGCCAGTAGTCCCTCGGGACAGATTTATAGCAATCAGCCCCAGCATTTT.

In nucleotides, the CDR3 is TGTGCCAGCAGTTACTCGGCAGCGAACACTGAAGCTTTCTTT. The encoded protein is CASSYSAANTEAFF. The chain joins TRBV6-5 to TRBJ1-1, with D unclear. The V end lost 0 bases, the J end lost 1 base, and 6 bases lay between the germline ends. The CDR3 is made up of 14 amino acids. Germline CDR1 MNHEY, CDR2 SVGAGI.

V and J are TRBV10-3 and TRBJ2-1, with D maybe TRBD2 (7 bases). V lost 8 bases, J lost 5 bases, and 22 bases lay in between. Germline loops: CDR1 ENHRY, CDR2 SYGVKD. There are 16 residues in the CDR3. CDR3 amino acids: CAISSRGGGTNNEQFF. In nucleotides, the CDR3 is TGTGCCATCTCCAGTCGGGGAGGGGGGACCAACAATGAGCAGTTCTTC.